This record covers a single T cell receptor beta chain. Antigen unknown. J was trimmed by 2 bases and V by 3 bases; bases with no gene match: 6. The CDR3 length is 17 residues. CDR1 LNHDA and CDR2 SQIVND come from the germline V gene (reference sequence). The PCR used 60 Vbeta and 13 Jbeta primers. Clones were sequenced by immunoSEQ multiplex PCR, and TCRdb holds only the in-frame ones, with some missing. The sample includes roughly 150,000 clones, around 84% of them seen just once. These donors counted as nominally healthy when sampled, but unrecorded immune exposures were likely. This specimen comes from a study of cytomegalovirus exposure and HLA in healthy donors. Overall study context: The Caucasian-associated ancestry cluster held around four fifths of roughly 400 genotyped donors. Notes on the study in general: Exclusion as indistinguishable affected some V segments, including TRBV6-2 and TRBV6-3.

Input material: PBMCs. The clonotype was recovered from a woman aged 18-35 years in good health and CMV-seronegative. The chain links TRBV19 to TRBJ2-6; 8 bases fit TRBD2. In DNA, the CDR3 is TGTGCCAGTAGTATCGGCGTCGGGGGGGCTGGGGCCAACGTCCTGACTTTC. It is translated as CASSIGVGGAGANVLTF.